This T cell receptor beta chain was recorded in a study of blood T cell repertoires in COVID-19. Clones were sequenced by immunoSEQ multiplex PCR, and TCRdb holds only the in-frame ones, with some missing. This sample has under 300,000 clones, with just under 85% found just once. Trimming shortened V by 5 bases and J by 7 bases, and 14 bases separated the two germline ends. The CDR3 loop spans 14 amino acids. Germline lookup yields CDR1 SEHNR and CDR2 FQNEAQ (reference sequence). The chain joins TRBV7-9 to TRBJ1-4; D is uncertain. The specimen sequenced was peripheral blood. This sequence originates from a woman between 55 and 75 years old with active or convalescent COVID-19. CDR3: CASSPDGGSEKLFF. For the CDR3, the DNA is TGTGCCAGCAGCCCGGACGGAGGGAGTGAAAAACTGTTTTTT.